This TCR beta chain was documented in a study of cytomegalovirus exposure and HLA in healthy donors. Study as a whole: A later analysis reported the 120 or so validation repertoires used the same platform as the roughly 670 first-cohort repertoires. Notes on the study in general: The tendency of first-cohort TCR clusters to co-occur in the 100 to 150 validation repertoires was identified by a subsequent analysis.

Notes on this clone: The target antigen is unknown.

Germline V CDR1 and CDR2: SGHDN, FVKESK. The CDR3 length is 16 residues. The trim removed 4 bases at V and 9 bases at J, leaving 14 bases unmatched. The table came from immunoSEQ multiplex PCR; TCRdb's copy has only in-frame clones and leaves some out. The data hold more than 300,000 clones, with 86% observed a single time. Sequencing was done on a sample of PBMCs. The sequence was obtained from a woman aged 18-29 years in good health and CMV-seronegative. This chain uses TRBV14 with TRBJ2-1; 8 positions agree with TRBD2. CDR3: CASSPYGLANGREQFF. Here the CDR3 DNA reads TGTGCCAGCAGCCCGTACGGACTAGCTAATGGCCGTGAGCAGTTCTTC.